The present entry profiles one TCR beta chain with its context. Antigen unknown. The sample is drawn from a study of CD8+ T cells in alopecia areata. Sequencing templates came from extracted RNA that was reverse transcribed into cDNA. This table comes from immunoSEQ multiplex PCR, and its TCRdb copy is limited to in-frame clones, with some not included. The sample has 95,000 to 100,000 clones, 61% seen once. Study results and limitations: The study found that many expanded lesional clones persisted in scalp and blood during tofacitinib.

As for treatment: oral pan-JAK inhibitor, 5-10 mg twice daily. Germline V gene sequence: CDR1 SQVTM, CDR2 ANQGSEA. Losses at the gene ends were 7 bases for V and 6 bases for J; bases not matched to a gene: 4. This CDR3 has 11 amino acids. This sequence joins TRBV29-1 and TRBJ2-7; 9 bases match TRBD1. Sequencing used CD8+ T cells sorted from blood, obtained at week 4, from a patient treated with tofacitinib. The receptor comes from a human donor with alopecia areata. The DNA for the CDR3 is TGCAGCGCGGGACAGGGATCCGAGCAGTACTTC. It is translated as CSAGQGSEQYF.